This is a list of T cell receptor beta chains from one sample in a study of blood T cell repertoires in COVID-19. Generated by immunoSEQ multiplex PCR, the TCRdb table keeps only in-frame clones and is missing some. The sample yields a few hundred thousand clones, around nine tenths seen once. Sequenced input: peripheral blood. These TCRs come from a human donor in a cohort sampled during active COVID-19. CDR3s include the opening cysteine and the closing phenylalanine or tryptophan. The D gene is left open where the match is weak. Rows give clone size only sometimes, using once, few, many, or a class for an expanded clone.

CDR3aa | CDR3nt | v_gene | abundance | d_gene | j_gene
CASSFSQGLAGANVLTF | TGTGCCAGCAGCTTTAGTCAGGGTTTGGCTGGGGCCAACGTCCTGACTTTC | TRBV7-9 | once | . | TRBJ2-6
CASTSPGQGALAGGTGELFF | TGTGCCAGCACCTCTCCGGGACAGGGGGCTTTAGCGGGAGGAACCGGGGAGCTGTTTTTT | TRBV28 | . | TRBD1 | TRBJ2-2
CANRNLDGGSYEQYF | TGTGCCAACAGAAACCTAGACGGGGGGTCCTACGAGCAGTACTTC | TRBV6-5 | . | TRBD2 | TRBJ2-7
CASSYDRDPTGELFF | TGCGCCAGCAGCTACGACAGGGACCCCACCGGGGAGCTGTTTTTT | TRBV5-1 | . | TRBD1 | TRBJ2-2
CASSAPGRRRTRGTDTQYF | TGTGCCAGCAGTGCCCCGGGACGCCGAAGGACTAGGGGCACAGATACGCAGTATTTT | TRBV6-1 | once | TRBD2 | TRBJ2-3
CASSWDRDQPQHF | TGTGCCAGCAGCTGGGACAGGGATCAGCCCCAGCATTTT | TRBV28 | . | TRBD1 | TRBJ1-5
CASSHKGAMTDTQYF | TGTGCCAGCAGCCATAAGGGGGCGATGACAGATACGCAGTATTTT | TRBV3-1/TRBV3-2 | . | TRBD1 | TRBJ2-3
CASSVTSGGSYNEQFF | TGTGCCAGCAGCGTGACTAGCGGGGGTTCCTACAATGAGCAGTTCTTC | TRBV9 | . | TRBD2 | TRBJ2-1
CASSREQFSYGYTF | TGCGCCAGCAGTCGCGAACAGTTTTCTTATGGCTACACCTTC | TRBV5-1 | . | . | TRBJ1-2
CSASTGHYSNQPQHF | TGCAGTGCTAGTACCGGCCACTATAGCAATCAGCCCCAGCATTTT | TRBV20-1 | . | . | TRBJ1-5
CASHSGGQGFYGYTF | TGTGCCAGCCACTCAGGGGGACAGGGATTCTATGGCTACACCTTC | TRBV28 | . | TRBD1 | TRBJ1-2
CASNGQADGYTF | TGTGCCAGTAACGGACAGGCCGATGGCTACACCTTC | TRBV25-1 | . | TRBD1 | TRBJ1-2
CATSDYRQGINEQFF | TGTGCCACCAGTGATTATCGGCAGGGGATTAATGAGCAGTTCTTC | TRBV24-1 | few | . | TRBJ2-1
CASSLTSGVYEQYF | TGTGCCAGCAGTTTAACTAGCGGGGTCTACGAGCAGTACTTC | TRBV28 | . | TRBD2 | TRBJ2-7
CASSLGQGYQPQHF | TGCGCCAGCAGTCTCGGACAGGGGTATCAGCCCCAGCATTTT | TRBV5-1 | . | TRBD1 | TRBJ1-5
CASSQGSSLVPQETQYF | TGTGCCAGCAGCCAAGGTTCGTCCCTAGTTCCCCAAGAGACCCAGTACTTC | TRBV3-1/TRBV3-2 | . | . | TRBJ2-5
CASTPGQYYGYTF | TGTGCCAGCACCCCGGGACAGTACTATGGCTACACCTTC | TRBV7-9 | . | TRBD1 | TRBJ1-2
CASSSDRVSQHF | TGTGCCAGCAGTTCCGACAGGGTCTCCCAGCATTTT | TRBV12-3/TRBV12-4 | . | TRBD1 | TRBJ1-5
CASSQVQTGTGANVLTF | TGCGCCAGCAGCCAAGTCCAGACAGGGACTGGGGCCAACGTCCTGACTTTC | TRBV4-1 | once | TRBD1 | TRBJ2-6
CASSLSQGAGELFF | TGTGCCAGCAGTTTGTCTCAGGGTGCCGGGGAGCTGTTTTTT | TRBV6-5 | . | . | TRBJ2-2
CASSPRQYLSGNTIYF | TGTGCCAGCAGCCCCCGACAGTATCTCTCTGGAAACACCATATATTTT | TRBV2 | . | . | TRBJ1-3
CASSHTLPGQGRNTEAFF | TGTGCCAGCAGCCATACCCTTCCGGGACAGGGAAGGAACACTGAAGCTTTCTTT | TRBV4-2 | . | TRBD1 | TRBJ1-1
CASPGAGQYF | TGTGCCAGCCCAGGGGCCGGCCAGTACTTC | TRBV6-6 | few | . | TRBJ2-7
CASSLGLSSYEQYF | TGTGCCAGCAGCTTAGGTCTCAGCTCCTACGAGCAGTACTTC | TRBV7-9 | once | . | TRBJ2-7
CASSLGVVRQLGGAFF | TGTGCCAGCAGCTTAGGGGTAGTCAGGCAGCTTGGTGGAGCTTTCTTT | TRBV7-8 | . | . | TRBJ1-1